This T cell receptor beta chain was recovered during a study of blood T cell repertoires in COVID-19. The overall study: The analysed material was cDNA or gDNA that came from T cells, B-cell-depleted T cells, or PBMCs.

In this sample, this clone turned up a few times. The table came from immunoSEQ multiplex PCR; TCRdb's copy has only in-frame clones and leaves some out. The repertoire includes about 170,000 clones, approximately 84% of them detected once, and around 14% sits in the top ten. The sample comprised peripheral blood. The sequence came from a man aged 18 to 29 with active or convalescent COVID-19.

CDR3 DNA sequence: TGTGCCAGCAGCTGGATCGTCGCAAACGCGGGCACAGATACGCAGTATTTT. As protein: CASSWIVANAGTDTQYF. The chain recombines TRBV5-8 with TRBJ2-3; D is undetermined. Germline CDR1 is SGHTS and CDR2 is YDEGEE. The V and J ends lost 3 bases and 1 base respectively, with 18 bases between them. The CDR3 consists of 17 residues.